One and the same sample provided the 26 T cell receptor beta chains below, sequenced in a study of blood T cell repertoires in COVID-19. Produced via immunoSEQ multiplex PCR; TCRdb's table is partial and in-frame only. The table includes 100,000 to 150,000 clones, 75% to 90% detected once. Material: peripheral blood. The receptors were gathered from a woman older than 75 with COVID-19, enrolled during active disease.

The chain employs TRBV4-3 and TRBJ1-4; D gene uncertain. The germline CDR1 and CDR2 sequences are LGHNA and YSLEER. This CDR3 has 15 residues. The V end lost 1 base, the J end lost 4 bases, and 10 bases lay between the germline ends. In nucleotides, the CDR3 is TGCGCCAGCAGCCAAGTCCTGGGGAGTAATGAAAAACTGTTTTTT. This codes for CASSQVLGSNEKLFF.

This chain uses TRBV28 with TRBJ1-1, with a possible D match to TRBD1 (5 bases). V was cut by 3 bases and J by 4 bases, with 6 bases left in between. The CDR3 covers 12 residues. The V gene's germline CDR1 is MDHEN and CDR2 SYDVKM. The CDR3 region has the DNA TGTGCCAGCAGTTTGGGGCCCACTGAAGCTTTCTTT. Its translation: CASSLGPTEAFF.

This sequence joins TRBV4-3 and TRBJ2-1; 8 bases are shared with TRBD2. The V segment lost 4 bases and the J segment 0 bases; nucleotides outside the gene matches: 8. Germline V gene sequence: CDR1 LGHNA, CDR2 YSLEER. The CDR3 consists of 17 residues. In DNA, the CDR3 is TGCGCCAGCAGCCGAGGATTGAGCGGGAGCTCCTACAATGAGCAGTTCTTC. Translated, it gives CASSRGLSGSSYNEQFF.

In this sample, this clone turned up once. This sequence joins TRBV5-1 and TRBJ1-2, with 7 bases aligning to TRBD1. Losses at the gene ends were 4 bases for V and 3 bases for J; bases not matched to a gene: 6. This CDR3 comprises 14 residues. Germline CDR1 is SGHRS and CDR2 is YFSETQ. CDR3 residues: CASSLDRVDYGYTF. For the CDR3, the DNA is TGCGCCAGCAGCCTCGACAGGGTGGACTATGGCTACACCTTC.

The CDR3 DNA reads as TGTGCCAGCAGTTTACCAGGGGAAAATTCACCCCTCCACTTT. Translation gives CASSLPGENSPLHF. The rearrangement uses TRBV27 and TRBJ1-6; maybe TRBD1 (6 bases). CDR1 MNHEY and CDR2 SMNVEV come from the germline V gene (reference sequence). The CDR3 consists of 14 residues. V lost 2 bases and J lost 7, with 9 bases in between.

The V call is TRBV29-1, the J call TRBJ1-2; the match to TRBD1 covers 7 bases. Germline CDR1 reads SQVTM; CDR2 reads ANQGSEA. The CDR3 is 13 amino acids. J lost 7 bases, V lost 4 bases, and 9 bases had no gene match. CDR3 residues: CSVGEGGSSGYTF. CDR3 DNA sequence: TGCAGCGTTGGGGAAGGGGGCTCGAGTGGCTACACCTTC.

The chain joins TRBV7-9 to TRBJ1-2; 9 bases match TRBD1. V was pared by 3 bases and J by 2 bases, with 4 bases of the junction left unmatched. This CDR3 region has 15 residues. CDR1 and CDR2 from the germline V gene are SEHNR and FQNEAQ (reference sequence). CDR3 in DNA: TGTGCCAGCAGCTTCGGACAGGGGACGAACTATGGCTACACCTTC. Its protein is CASSFGQGTNYGYTF. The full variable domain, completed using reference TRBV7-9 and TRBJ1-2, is DTGVSQNPRHKITKRGQNVTFRCDPISEHNRLYWYRQTLGQGPEFLTYFQNEAQLEKSRLLSDRFSAERPKGSFSTLEIQRTEQGDSAMYLCASSFGQGTNYGYTFGSGTRLTVV.

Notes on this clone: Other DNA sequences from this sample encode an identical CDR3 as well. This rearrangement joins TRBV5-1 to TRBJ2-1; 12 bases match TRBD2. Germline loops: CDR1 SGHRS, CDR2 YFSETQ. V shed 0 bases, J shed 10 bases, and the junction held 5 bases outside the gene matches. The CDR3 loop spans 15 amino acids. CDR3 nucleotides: TGCGCCAGCAGCTTGGGACTAGCGGGAGTCAACGAGCAGTTCTTC. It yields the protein CASSLGLAGVNEQFF.

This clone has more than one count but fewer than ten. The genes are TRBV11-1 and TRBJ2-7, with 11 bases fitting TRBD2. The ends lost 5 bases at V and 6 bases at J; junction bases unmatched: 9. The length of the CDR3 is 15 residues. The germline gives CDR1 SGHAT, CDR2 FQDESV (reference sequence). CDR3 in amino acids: CASSRTGTSGIEQYF. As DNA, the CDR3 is TGTGCCAGCAGCCGTACCGGGACTAGCGGTATCGAGCAGTACTTC.

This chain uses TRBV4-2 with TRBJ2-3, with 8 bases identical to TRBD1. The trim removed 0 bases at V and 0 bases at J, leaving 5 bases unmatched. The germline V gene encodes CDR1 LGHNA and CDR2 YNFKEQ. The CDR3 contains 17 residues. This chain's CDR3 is CASSQEVQGASTDTQYF. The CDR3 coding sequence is TGTGCCAGCAGCCAAGAGGTGCAGGGGGCTAGCACAGATACGCAGTATTTT.

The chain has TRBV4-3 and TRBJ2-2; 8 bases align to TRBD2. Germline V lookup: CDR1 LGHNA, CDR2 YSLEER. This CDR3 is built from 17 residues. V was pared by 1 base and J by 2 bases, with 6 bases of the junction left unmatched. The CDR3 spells CASSQAGLGRNTGELFF. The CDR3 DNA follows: TGCGCCAGCAGCCAAGCGGGACTAGGCCGTAACACCGGGGAGCTGTTTTTT.

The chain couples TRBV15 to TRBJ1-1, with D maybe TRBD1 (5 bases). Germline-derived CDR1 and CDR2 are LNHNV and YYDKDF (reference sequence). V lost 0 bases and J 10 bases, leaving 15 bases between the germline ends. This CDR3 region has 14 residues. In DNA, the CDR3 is TGTGCCACCAGCAGAGACTATGGGGAAGGGGCAGCTTTCTTT. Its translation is CATSRDYGEGAAFF.

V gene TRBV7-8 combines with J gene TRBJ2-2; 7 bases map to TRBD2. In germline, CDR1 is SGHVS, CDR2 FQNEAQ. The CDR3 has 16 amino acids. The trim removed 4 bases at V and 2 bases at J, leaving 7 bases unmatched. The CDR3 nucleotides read TGTGCCAGCAGCTCAACTGGCGGGAGAAACACCGGGGAGCTGTTTTTT. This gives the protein CASSSTGGRNTGELFF.

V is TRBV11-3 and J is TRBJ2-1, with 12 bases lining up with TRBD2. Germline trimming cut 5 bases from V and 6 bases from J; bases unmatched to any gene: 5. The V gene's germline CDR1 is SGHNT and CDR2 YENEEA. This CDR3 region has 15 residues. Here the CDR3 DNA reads TGTGCCAGCAGCCTAACTAGCGGGAGGCGCAATGAGCAGTTCTTC. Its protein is CASSLTSGRRNEQFF.

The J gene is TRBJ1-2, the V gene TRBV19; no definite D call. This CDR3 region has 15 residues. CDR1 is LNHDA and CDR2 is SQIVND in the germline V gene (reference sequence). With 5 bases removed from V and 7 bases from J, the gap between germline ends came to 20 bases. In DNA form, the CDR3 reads TGTGCCAGTAGTTTTCTGGGCCCTTCCGTCGGTGGCTACACCTTC. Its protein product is CASSFLGPSVGGYTF.

The CDR3: CASSLGDGGLNYGYTF. CDR3 sequence (DNA): TGTGCCAGCAGTTTGGGGGACGGGGGTCTAAACTATGGCTACACCTTC. The chain recombines TRBV6-5 with TRBJ1-2; TRBD1 is a possible D gene (5 bases). The CDR3 runs 16 residues. Trimming removed 4 bases from V and 2 bases from J, with 17 bases in between. Germline V gene data show CDR1 as MNHEY and CDR2 as SVGAGI.

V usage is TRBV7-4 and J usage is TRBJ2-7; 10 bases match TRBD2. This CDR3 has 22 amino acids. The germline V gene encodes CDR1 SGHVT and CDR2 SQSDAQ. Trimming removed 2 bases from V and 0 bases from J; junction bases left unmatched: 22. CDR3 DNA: TGTGCCAGCAGCTTAAATAGTCCGAACAGCCACACTGTAGCGGGAGGCTCCTACGAGCAGTACTTC. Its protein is CASSLNSPNSHTVAGGSYEQYF.

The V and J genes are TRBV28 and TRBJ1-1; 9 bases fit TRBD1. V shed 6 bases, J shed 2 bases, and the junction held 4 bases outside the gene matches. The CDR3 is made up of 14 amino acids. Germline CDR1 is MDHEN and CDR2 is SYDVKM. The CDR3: CASRRTGDNTEAFF. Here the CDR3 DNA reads TGTGCCAGCAGAAGGACAGGGGATAACACTGAAGCTTTCTTT.

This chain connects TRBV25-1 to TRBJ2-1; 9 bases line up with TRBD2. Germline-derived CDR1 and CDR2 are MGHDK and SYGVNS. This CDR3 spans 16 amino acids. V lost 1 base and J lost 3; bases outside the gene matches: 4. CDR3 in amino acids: CASSEFGLASYNEQFF. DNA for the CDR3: TGTGCCAGCAGTGAATTCGGACTAGCGAGCTACAATGAGCAGTTCTTC.

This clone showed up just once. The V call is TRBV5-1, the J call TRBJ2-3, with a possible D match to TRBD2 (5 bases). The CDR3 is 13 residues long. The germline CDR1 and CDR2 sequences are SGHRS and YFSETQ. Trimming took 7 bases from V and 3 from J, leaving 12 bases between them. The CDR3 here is CASRRRGTDTQYF. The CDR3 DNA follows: TGCGCCAGCCGGCGGCGAGGGACAGATACGCAGTATTTT.

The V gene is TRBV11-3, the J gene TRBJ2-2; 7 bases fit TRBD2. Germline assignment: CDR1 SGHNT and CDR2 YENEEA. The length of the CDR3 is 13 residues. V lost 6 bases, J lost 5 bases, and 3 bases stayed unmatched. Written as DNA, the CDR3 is TGTGCCAGCAGAACCGGGGGGACCGGGGAGCTGTTTTTT. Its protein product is CASRTGGTGELFF.

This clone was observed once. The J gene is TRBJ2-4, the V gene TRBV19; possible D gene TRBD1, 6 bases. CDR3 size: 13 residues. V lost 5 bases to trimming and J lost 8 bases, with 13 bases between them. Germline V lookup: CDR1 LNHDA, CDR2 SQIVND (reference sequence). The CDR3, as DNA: TGTGCCAGTAGTCGAACAGGGTCGTACATTCAGTACTTC. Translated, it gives CASSRTGSYIQYF.

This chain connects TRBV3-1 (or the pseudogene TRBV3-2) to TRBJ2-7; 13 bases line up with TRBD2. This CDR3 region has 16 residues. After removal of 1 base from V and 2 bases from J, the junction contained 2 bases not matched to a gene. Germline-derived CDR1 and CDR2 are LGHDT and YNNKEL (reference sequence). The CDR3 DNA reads TGTGCCAGCAGCCAAGCCGGGACTAGCGGGGCCTACGAGCAGTACTTC. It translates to CASSQAGTSGAYEQYF.

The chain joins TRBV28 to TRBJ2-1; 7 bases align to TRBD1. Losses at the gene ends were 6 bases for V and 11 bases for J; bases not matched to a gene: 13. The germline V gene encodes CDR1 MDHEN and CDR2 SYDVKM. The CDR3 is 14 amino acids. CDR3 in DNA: TGTGCCAGCAGCCAAACCGGGACAGATAAAAAGCAGTTCTTC. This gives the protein CASSQTGTDKKQFF.

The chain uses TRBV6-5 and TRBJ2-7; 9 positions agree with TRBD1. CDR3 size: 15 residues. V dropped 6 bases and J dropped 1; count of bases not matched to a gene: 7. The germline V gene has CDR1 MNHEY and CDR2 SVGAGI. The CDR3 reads CASSKAGTGSYEQYF. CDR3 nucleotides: TGTGCCAGCAGCAAAGCCGGGACAGGGTCCTACGAGCAGTACTTC.

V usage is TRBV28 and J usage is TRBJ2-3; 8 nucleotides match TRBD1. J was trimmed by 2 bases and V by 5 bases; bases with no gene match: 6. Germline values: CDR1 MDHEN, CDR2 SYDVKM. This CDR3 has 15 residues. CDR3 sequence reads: CASSTTGVYTDTQYF. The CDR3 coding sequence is TGTGCCAGCAGTACGACAGGGGTGTACACAGATACGCAGTATTTT.